This T cell receptor (beta chain) was captured by sequencing in a study of cytomegalovirus exposure and HLA in healthy donors (dated by TCRdb to about 2017). About the full investigation: The 700 or so repertoires of the first cohort and the roughly 110 validation repertoires were produced on the same platform, according to a later analysis. A separate validation cohort of roughly 130 different subjects was used in addition to the 666-subject first cohort. To predict cytomegalovirus infection status, the study brought together high-throughput TCR immunosequencing, statistical association of individual TCRs with disease status, and machine learning. The aim of the study was to test whether cataloging public T cell receptors could identify signatures of past pathogen exposure. The investigation overall reported the following: The classifier was reported to diagnose cytomegalovirus status with high specificity and sensitivity in both the original cohort and the validation cohort. According to the authors, the approach could potentially be generalized to other disease states and immunological phenotypes. The validation cohort had no HLA typing available for a later analysis, so co-occurrence within that cohort was assessed over all 120 or so repertoires. In a later analysis, TCRs clustered in the first cohort were found to also tend to co-occur in the 120 validation repertoires, with 85% to 95% of cluster scores above 0. Three of the identified cytomegalovirus-associated TCR beta chains were confirmed in vitro to be specific for cytomegalovirus antigens. Across donors, most TCR sequences were observed very rarely, whereas some public TCRs were present in many individuals. The study listed approximately 150 TCR beta chains as associated with cytomegalovirus.

Donors formed part of the validation cohort, which comprised over a hundred subjects and was distinct from the first cohort of several hundred subjects. The library was obtained by the immunoSEQ multiplex PCR assay. As for how the authors treated the data: A statistical classification framework was developed to diagnose cytomegalovirus status using the catalog of TCR beta chain sequences. As stored in TCRdb, this immuneACCESS dataset retains in-frame rearrangements with V and J assigned. A fraction of the clones does not appear; measured against another copy, unresolved V genes explain less than half of the discrepancy, and the remainder lacks a known reason. That table supplies the V and J calls and clone size; D and trimming were determined from the DNA. The sample table lists roughly 220,000 clones, over 70% of them with a count of one. The ten largest make up more than 13% of the sample. Worth noting for this clone: The specificity of this receptor is unknown. Base qualities are not at hand, and no much larger clone is one base apart.

From the cysteine through the phenylalanine, the CDR3 covers 15 amino acids. Only CDR3 DNA is held: 45 bases, read in frame from base 1. Trimming leaves V shorter by 8 bases and J shorter by 3 bases, with the junction holding 6 bases beyond the gene matches. Per the germline V gene (reference sequence), GTSNPN is the CDR1 and SVGIG is the CDR2. The sequenced sample was PBMCs. Recombination linked TRBV30 to TRBJ2-2, with 13 bases in between that match TRBD2. The TCR sequence derives from a woman aged 25 to 39 in good health and CMV-seropositive. The bases are TGTGCCGCAGGACTAGCGGGAGTTTACACCGGGGAGCTGTTTTTT. Translation gives CAAGLAGVYTGELFF.